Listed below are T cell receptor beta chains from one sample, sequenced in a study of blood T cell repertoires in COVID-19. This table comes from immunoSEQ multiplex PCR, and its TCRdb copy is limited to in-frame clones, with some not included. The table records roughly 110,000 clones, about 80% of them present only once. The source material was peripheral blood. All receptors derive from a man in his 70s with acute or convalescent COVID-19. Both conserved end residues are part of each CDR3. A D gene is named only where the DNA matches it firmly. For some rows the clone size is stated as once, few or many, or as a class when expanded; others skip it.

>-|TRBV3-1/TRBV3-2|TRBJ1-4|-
CASSHPQPNEKLFF
TGTGCCAGCAGCCACCCACAGCCGAATGAAAAACTGTTTTTT
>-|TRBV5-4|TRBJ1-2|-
CASSKDRSNGVYGYTF
TGTGCCAGCAGCAAAGACAGATCAAATGGGGTCTATGGCTACACCTTC
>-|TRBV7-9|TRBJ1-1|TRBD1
CASSYGQGWTEAFF
TGTGCCAGCAGTTACGGACAGGGGTGGACTGAAGCTTTCTTT
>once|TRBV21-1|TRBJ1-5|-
CATSLQPQHF
TGTGCCACCAGTCTTCAGCCCCAGCATTTT
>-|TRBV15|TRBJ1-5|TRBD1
CATSRSGTGGNQPQHF
TGTGCCACCAGCAGATCCGGGACAGGGGGCAATCAGCCCCAGCATTTT
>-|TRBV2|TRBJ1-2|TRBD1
CASSAGQDSYGYTF
TGTGCCAGCAGTGCGGGACAGGACTCCTATGGCTACACCTTC
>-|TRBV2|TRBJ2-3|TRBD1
CASSEDRVVDWNTQYF
TGTGCCAGCAGTGAGGACAGGGTGGTGGATTGGAATACGCAGTATTTT
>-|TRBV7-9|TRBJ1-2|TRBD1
CASSPGQGASTNYGYTF
TGTGCCAGCAGCCCTGGACAGGGGGCGAGTACTAACTATGGCTACACCTTC
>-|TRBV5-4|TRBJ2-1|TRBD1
CASTKEYGQGKDEQFF
TGTGCCAGCACCAAGGAATACGGACAGGGGAAAGATGAGCAGTTCTTC
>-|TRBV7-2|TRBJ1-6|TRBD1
CASSRDRASPLHF
TGTGCCAGCAGCCGGGACAGGGCTTCACCCCTCCACTTT
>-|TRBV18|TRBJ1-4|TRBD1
CASSPRGSVEKLFF
TGTGCCAGCTCCCCCAGGGGGTCTGTTGAAAAACTGTTTTTT
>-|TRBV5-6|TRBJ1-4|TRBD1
CASSLATGFSATNEKLFF
TGTGCCAGCAGCTTGGCGACAGGGTTTTCAGCAACTAATGAAAAACTGTTTTTT
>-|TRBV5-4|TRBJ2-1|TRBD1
CASSFRGQGYNEQFF
TGTGCCAGCAGCTTTAGGGGGCAGGGCTACAATGAGCAGTTCTTC
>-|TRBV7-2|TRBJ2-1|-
CASSESTGTYNEQFF
TGTGCCAGCAGCGAAAGTACAGGAACCTACAATGAGCAGTTCTTC
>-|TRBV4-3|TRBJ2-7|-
CASSQDWGPGINEQYF
TGCGCCAGCAGCCAAGATTGGGGCCCAGGGATCAACGAGCAGTACTTC
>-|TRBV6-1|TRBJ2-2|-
CASSEARRALPGELFF
TGTGCCAGCAGTGAAGCGCGGAGGGCCCTACCCGGGGAGCTGTTTTTT
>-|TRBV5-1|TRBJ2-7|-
CASSLVVAYEQYF
TGCGCCAGCAGCTTGGTTGTAGCCTACGAGCAGTACTTC
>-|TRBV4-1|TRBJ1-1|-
CASSQVLRDGMNTEAFF
TGCGCCAGCAGCCAAGTCCTCAGGGATGGGATGAACACTGAAGCTTTCTTT
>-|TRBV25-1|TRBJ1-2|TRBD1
CASSELGTGGNYGYTF
TGTGCCAGCAGTGAATTAGGGACAGGGGGTAACTATGGCTACACCTTC
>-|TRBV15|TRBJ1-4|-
CATSISSVNEKLFF
TGTGCCACCAGCATAAGTAGTGTGAATGAAAAACTGTTTTTT
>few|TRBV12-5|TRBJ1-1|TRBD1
CASGSDRVGRTEAFF
TGTGCTAGTGGTTCAGACAGGGTGGGCCGCACTGAAGCTTTCTTT
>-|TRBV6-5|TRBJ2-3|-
CASLQGSPTDTQYF
TGTGCCAGTTTACAGGGATCCCCCACAGATACGCAGTATTTT
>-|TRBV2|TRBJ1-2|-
CASSVRSGSYGYTF
TGTGCCAGCAGTGTTAGGTCCGGGAGCTATGGCTACACCTTC
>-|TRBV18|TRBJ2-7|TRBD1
CASSAGQALQQYF
TGTGCCAGCTCAGCAGGACAGGCCTTACAGCAGTACTTC
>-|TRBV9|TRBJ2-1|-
CASSAFPGSNEQFF
TGTGCCAGCAGCGCCTTCCCGGGTAGCAATGAGCAGTTCTTC
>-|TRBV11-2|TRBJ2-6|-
CASSPGGQLHSGANVLTF
TGTGCCAGCAGCCCCGGGGGGCAACTCCACTCTGGGGCCAACGTCCTGACTTTC
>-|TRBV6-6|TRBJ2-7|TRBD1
CASRNRGLGEQYF
TGTGCCAGCAGGAACAGGGGGCTAGGCGAGCAGTACTTC
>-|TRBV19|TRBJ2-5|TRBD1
CASSTGQGRETQYF
TGTGCCAGTAGTACTGGACAGGGGCGGGAGACCCAGTACTTC
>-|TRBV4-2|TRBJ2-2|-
CASSQEVAVTGELFF
TGTGCCAGCAGCCAAGAGGTGGCTGTCACCGGGGAGCTGTTTTTT
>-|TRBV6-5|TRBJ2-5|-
CASNNPGVETQYF
TGTGCCAGCAACAATCCAGGGGTCGAGACCCAGTACTTC
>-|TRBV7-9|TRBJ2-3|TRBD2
CASCSTSGGTDTQYF
TGTGCCAGCTGTTCCACTAGCGGGGGCACAGATACGCAGTATTTT
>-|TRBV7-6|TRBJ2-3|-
CASSQIFSATDTQYF
TGTGCCAGCAGCCAAATATTTAGCGCGACAGATACGCAGTATTTT
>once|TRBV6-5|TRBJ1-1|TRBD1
CASSLTGENTEAFF
TGTGCCAGCAGTTTGACAGGGGAGAACACTGAAGCTTTCTTT